The rows below give T cell receptor beta chains drawn from one sample of a study of post-analysis software for immune sequencing data. TCRdb independently ran MiXCR on the PCR reads; one entry per CDR3 protein. The data contain about 570,000 distinct CDR3 sequences, around 36% of them singletons. Input material: blood. Every receptor here comes from a girl aged 2-17 years with multiple sclerosis. The CDR3 runs from the conserved cysteine through the conserved F or W. The D gene is left open where the match is weak. For some rows the clone size is stated as once, few or many, or as a class when expanded; others skip it.

TRBD2	TRBJ2-3	few	TRBV12-3/TRBV12-4	TGTGCCAGCGCCGTAAGCGGGGGGACAGATACGCAGTATTTT	CASAVSGGTDTQYF
-	TRBJ1-1	-	TRBV9	TGTGCCAGCAGCGCCCAGGCGGGCTCGATCACTGAAGCTTTCTTT	CASSAQAGSITEAFF
-	TRBJ2-3	-	TRBV7-8	TGTGCCAGCAGCCCCCATGACAGCCACACAGATACGCAGTATTTT	CASSPHDSHTDTQYF
-	TRBJ2-5	-	TRBV6-1	TGTGCCAGCAGTGTCAGGGCGGCCGGTGGGCAGTACTTC	CASSVRAAGGQYF
TRBD2	TRBJ2-5	few	TRBV5-5	TGTGCCAGCAGCTCACTAGCGGGGGGGCAGACCCAGTACTTC	CASSSLAGGQTQYF
-	TRBJ1-1	few	TRBV20-1	TGCAGTGCCGAAGATTGGGGGCGGCAGCCCGAAGCTTTCTTT	CSAEDWGRQPEAFF
TRBD1	TRBJ1-2	many	TRBV15	TGTGCCACCAGCCCTGAGAGAGGGGGCGGGCACTATGGCTACACCTTC	CATSPERGGGHYGYTF
TRBD1	TRBJ2-1	few	TRBV19	TGTGCCAGTAGTACGTACCGGGACAGCCTATACAATGAGCAGTTCTTC	CASSTYRDSLYNEQFF
-	TRBJ2-6	-	TRBV7-9	TGTGCCAGCAGCCAGGGCATTGGAGGCCGTCCTGGGGCCAACGTCCTGACTTTC	CASSQGIGGRPGANVLTF
-	TRBJ2-5	-	TRBV5-6	TGTGCCAGCAGCCCTCCGACCCGTGGGGCCCAGTACTTC	CASSPPTRGAQYF
-	TRBJ1-4	-	TRBV20-1	TGCAGTGCTAGAGAGAGGGGAGGGGTCAATGAAAAACTGTTTTTT	CSARERGGVNEKLFF
-	TRBJ2-5	-	TRBV7-3	TGTGCCAGCAGCCCTTCGAGGTCGCGCGAGATCCAGTACTTC	CASSPSRSREIQYF
-	TRBJ2-1	few	TRBV20-1	TGCAGTGCGTTGCCTCCTAGCGCTCCCAATGAGCAGTTCTTC	CSALPPSAPNEQFF
-	TRBJ2-2	few	TRBV6-1	TGTGCCAGCAGAAGAGGGGGTCGGGACACCGGGGAGCTGTTTTTT	CASRRGGRDTGELFF
-	TRBJ2-5	once	TRBV2	TGTGCCAGCAGTGTGAACAGTCAAGAGACCCAGTACTTC	CASSVNSQETQYF
TRBD2	TRBJ2-1	-	TRBV3-1	TGTGCCAGCGGCCACCCTAGCGCGGGAGGGGTCAATGAGCAGTTCTTC	CASGHPSAGGVNEQFF
TRBD2	TRBJ2-1	-	TRBV15	TGTGCCACCAGCAGTCGAGTGACGGGACTAGCGCTCTGCAATGAGCAGTTCTTC	CATSSRVTGLALCNEQFF
TRBD2	TRBJ2-7	-	TRBV13	TGTGCCAGCAGCTCTCGACTAGCGGGGGGCGCCTCCTACGAGCAGTACTTC	CASSSRLAGGASYEQYF
-	TRBJ2-5	-	TRBV20-1	TGCAGTGCTAGAGCCGAAGGTCGACGGCGGGAGACCCAGTACTTC	CSARAEGRRRETQYF
-	TRBJ2-1	-	TRBV20-1	TGCAGTGCTAGGGATGGGGGGCAGGGTAAGCAGTTCTTC	CSARDGGQGKQFF
TRBD1	TRBJ2-5	-	TRBV18	TGTGCCAGCTCAAGACAGCTACAGGGGGCTAGGGAGACCCAGTACTTC	CASSRQLQGARETQYF
-	TRBJ2-4	-	TRBV9	TGTGCCAGCAGCGCCGAAGGGACGTTAGCCAAAAACATTCAGTACTTC	CASSAEGTLAKNIQYF